Presented here are 27 T cell receptor beta chains from one specimen sequenced in a study of blood T cell repertoires in COVID-19. The assay was immunoSEQ multiplex PCR, and TCRdb's table has in-frame clones only and misses some. This table holds some 290,000 clones, more than 70% found once. Sample: peripheral blood. The receptors were gathered from a woman in her twenties or thirties with COVID-19, enrolled during active disease.

The chain employs TRBV2 and TRBJ2-3, with TRBD1 as a possible D gene (5 bases). Germline V gene sequence: CDR1 SNHLY, CDR2 FYNNEI. The V and J ends lost 4 bases and 1 base respectively, with 9 bases between them. The CDR3 contains 14 residues. The CDR3 sequence: CASSGGQGTDTQYF. The CDR3, as DNA: TGTGCCAGCAGTGGTGGACAAGGCACAGATACGCAGTATTTT. The full variable domain, rest sourced from reference TRBV2 and TRBJ2-3, is EPEVTQTPSHQVTQMGQEVILRCVPISNHLYFYWYRQILGQKVEFLVSFYNNEISEKSEIFDDQFSVERPDGSNFTLKIRSTKLEDSAMYFCASSGGQGTDTQYFGPGTRLTVL.

This chain links TRBV2 with TRBJ2-2; 9 bases align to TRBD1. With 7 bases clipped from V and 6 bases from J, the junction kept 12 bases outside the gene matches. The CDR3 runs to 16 residues. Germline CDR1 is SNHLY and CDR2 is FYNNEI. CDR3 nucleotides: TGTGCCAGCAATCCGAGCTGGACAGGGGCGGCCGGGGAGCTGTTTTTT. Its protein is CASNPSWTGAAGELFF.

A note on this clone: This same CDR3 is encoded by further DNA sequences in the sample. The chain links TRBV11-2 to TRBJ2-3, with 9 bases that match TRBD2. This CDR3 is built from 14 residues. The V gene end was trimmed by 5 bases and the J gene end by 0 bases; junction bases not matched to a gene: 0. Germline V gene sequence: CDR1 SGHAT, CDR2 FQNNGV. In DNA, the CDR3 is TGTGCCAGCAGCCTAGCGGGAAGCACAGATACGCAGTATTTT. This codes for CASSLAGSTDTQYF.

This chain links TRBV21-1 with TRBJ1-4; TRBD1 is the table's D call, not checked against the DNA. TRBV21-1 is a documented pseudogene. The CDR3 runs 16 residues. In DNA, the CDR3 is TGTGCCAGCAGCGGGCGACAGGGGGCGAAGGATGAAAAACTGTTTTTT. Translation: CASSGRQGAKDEKLFF.

This clone appeared a single time. This sequence joins TRBV2 and TRBJ2-7, with TRBD2 as a possible D gene (5 bases). In germline, CDR1 is SNHLY, CDR2 FYNNEI. V lost 2 bases and J 3 bases, leaving 8 bases between the germline ends. This CDR3 comprises 13 residues. CDR3 sequence reads: CASSESGSYEQYF. The CDR3 region has the DNA TGTGCCAGCAGTGAAAGCGGTAGCTACGAGCAGTACTTC.

The chain links TRBV27 to TRBJ1-6; perhaps TRBD1 as D (5 bases). With 5 bases removed from V and 9 bases from J, the gap between germline ends came to 14 bases. The V gene's germline CDR1 is MNHEY and CDR2 SMNVEV (reference sequence). The CDR3 consists of 14 residues. CDR3: CASSLDRWSSPLHF. The CDR3 nucleotides are TGTGCCAGCAGTCTAGACAGATGGAGTTCACCCCTCCACTTT.

This chain links TRBV4-3 with TRBJ2-1; 10 bases map to TRBD2. V shed 0 bases and J 6 bases; nucleotides not matched to a gene: 8. Looked up from germline, CDR1 is LGHNA and CDR2 is YSLEER. The CDR3 totals 17 residues. CDR3 in amino acids: CASSQDGLAGDGNEQFF. The CDR3 DNA follows: TGCGCCAGCAGCCAAGATGGGCTAGCGGGAGACGGCAATGAGCAGTTCTTC.

The chain combines TRBV5-4 with TRBJ2-5; TRBD2 might be the D (6 bases). Germline V lookup: CDR1 SGHNT, CDR2 YYREEE (reference sequence). V lost 4 bases and J lost 5, with 18 bases in between. The length of the CDR3 is 15 residues. This CDR3 reads CASSLGTFPGETQYF. The CDR3 region has the DNA TGTGCCAGCAGCCTCGGGACTTTTCCCGGGGAGACCCAGTACTTC.

The J gene is TRBJ2-1, the V gene TRBV21-1; TRBD1, the D gene given by the table, was not confirmed from the DNA. TRBV21-1 is a recognized pseudogene. The CDR3 consists of 14 residues. The CDR3 loop is CASSRGGSYNEQFF. As DNA, the CDR3 is TGTGCCAGCAGCCGAGGGGGATCCTACAATGAGCAGTTCTTC.

For the CDR3, the DNA is TGTGCCAGCTCCTTATGGGACTTGAACACCGGGGAGCTGTTTTTT. It encodes CASSLWDLNTGELFF. The chain carries TRBV5-8 and TRBJ2-2; perhaps TRBD2 as D (6 bases). Germline V lookup: CDR1 SGHTS, CDR2 YDEGEE. The CDR3 spans 15 residues. V was pared by 7 bases and J by 1 base, with 14 bases between.

The V gene is TRBV10-3, the J gene TRBJ2-3; perhaps TRBD1 as D (6 bases). Between the trimmed V and J ends, which lost 0 bases and 2 bases, there was a span of 9 bases. CDR3 size: 15 residues. From germline, CDR1 is ENHRY and CDR2 SYGVKD. Written as DNA, the CDR3 is TGTGCCATCAGTGAGTCGGACAGACCCACAGATACGCAGTATTTT. It codes for CAISESDRPTDTQYF.

This chain uses TRBV6-2 or TRBV6-3 with TRBJ2-1, with D tentatively TRBD1 (6 bases). Trimming took off 6 bases at V and 4 bases at J, with 13 bases between the two ends. The germline V gene has CDR1 MNHEY and CDR2 SVGEGT. This CDR3 contains 14 residues. The CDR3 nucleotides are TGTGCCAGCAGCCGGGACAAAGCATACAATGAGCAGTTCTTC. Amino acid sequence: CASSRDKAYNEQFF.

The gene calls are TRBV28 and TRBJ2-1; TRBD2 is a possible D gene (6 bases). The CDR3 runs 15 residues. The V gene's germline CDR1 is MDHEN and CDR2 SYDVKM. V shed 7 bases and J shed 4 bases, with 17 bases lying between them. The CDR3 is CASNDPGVGYNEQFF. CDR3 nucleotides: TGTGCCAGCAACGACCCGGGGGTGGGGTACAATGAGCAGTTCTTC.

CDR3 coding DNA: TGTGCCAGCAGTGAATCATCCCAAGAGACCCAGTACTTC. Its protein product is CASSESSQETQYF. V is TRBV2 and J is TRBJ2-5, with unresolved D. Germline CDR1 and CDR2: SNHLY and FYNNEI. CDR3 length equals 13 residues. V was cut by 2 bases and J by 1 base, with 5 bases left in between.

The gene calls are TRBV11-3 and TRBJ2-7; tentative D call: TRBD2 (7 bases). This CDR3 is 12 amino acids long. Trimming pared 8 bases from V and 7 bases from J, leaving 15 bases between. Germline lookup yields CDR1 SGHNT and CDR2 YENEEA. This CDR3 is CASGSRGGEQYF. The CDR3 coding sequence is TGTGCCAGCGGCTCTAGGGGGGGAGAGCAGTACTTC.

This chain uses TRBV19 with TRBJ2-3; 8 bases line up with TRBD1. The CDR3 runs 15 residues. Germline CDR1 is LNHDA and CDR2 is SQIVND (reference sequence). The V and J ends lost 3 bases and 4 bases, in that order; junction bases with no gene match: 6. CDR3 nucleotides: TGTGCCAGTAGTATCGCACAGGGGGGCGCAGATACGCAGTATTTT. It encodes CASSIAQGGADTQYF. Together with reference TRBV19 and TRBJ2-3, the CDR3 gives the full variable domain: DGGITQSPKYLFRKEGQNVTLSCEQNLNHDAMYWYRQDPGQGLRLIYYSQIVNDFQKGDIAEGYSVSREKKESFPLTVTSAQKNPTAFYLCASSIAQGGADTQYFGPGTRLTVL.

This chain connects TRBV5-1 to TRBJ2-7; TRBD2 aligns across 7 bases. CDR3 length: 14 amino acids. Germline V gene sequence: CDR1 SGHRS, CDR2 YFSETQ. V gave up 4 bases and J gave up 3 bases; unmatched junction bases: 7. CDR3 nucleotide sequence: TGCGCCAGCAGCCCGGGGCTAGCGGTCTACGAGCAGTACTTC. Amino acid sequence: CASSPGLAVYEQYF.

The chain combines TRBV28 with TRBJ1-1, with TRBD1 identical over 8 bases. The CDR3 runs 16 residues. J was trimmed by 1 base and V by 6 bases; bases with no gene match: 10. The germline V gene has CDR1 MDHEN and CDR2 SYDVKM. Here the CDR3 DNA reads TGTGCCAGCAGGAGTCCGACAGGGGCACCGAACACTGAAGCTTTCTTT. Protein: CASRSPTGAPNTEAFF.

This sequence joins TRBV6-5 and TRBJ1-5, with TRBD1 matching 8 bases. This CDR3 has 14 amino acids. In germline, CDR1 is MNHEY, CDR2 SVGAGI. V trimming: 3 bases; J trimming: 6 bases; junction bases outside the gene matches: 4. CDR3 DNA sequence: TGTGCCAGCAGTTATGGACAGGGTGGTCAGCCCCAGCATTTT. Protein product: CASSYGQGGQPQHF.

The V gene is TRBV6-4, the J gene TRBJ2-3; TRBD1 might be the D (5 bases). Germline V gives CDR1 MRHNA, CDR2 SNTAGT. CDR3 length: 14 residues. Trimming cost V 11 bases and J 6 bases, with 21 bases left between them. This CDR3 reads CAVPPRLAGDTQYF. The CDR3 bases are TGTGCCGTCCCCCCACGGCTGGCAGGGGATACGCAGTATTTT.

The V call is TRBV5-1, the J call TRBJ2-7; 7 bases map to TRBD2. CDR1 SGHRS and CDR2 YFSETQ come from the germline V gene. Trimming took 2 bases from V and 3 from J; bases not matched to a gene: 5. CDR3 length: 14 amino acids. The CDR3 reads CASSFQGEGYEQYF. The CDR3 DNA reads TGCGCCAGCAGCTTCCAAGGGGAGGGCTACGAGCAGTACTTC.

A few counts support this clone. This sequence joins TRBV20-1 and TRBJ2-7; 7 nucleotides match TRBD1. The CDR3 is 13 amino acids. J lost 0 bases, V lost 3 bases, and 2 bases had no gene match. Germline values: CDR1 DFQATT, CDR2 SNEGSKA (reference sequence). The CDR3 sequence is CSASGDSSYEQYF. CDR3 coding DNA: TGCAGTGCTAGTGGGGACAGCTCCTACGAGCAGTACTTC.

This clone was counted only a few times. The gene calls are TRBV4-1 and TRBJ2-1; no definite D call. Between the trimmed V and J ends, which lost 4 bases and 4 bases, there was a span of 14 bases. CDR1 and CDR2 from the germline V gene are MGHRA and YSYEKL. This CDR3 region has 15 residues. The CDR3 DNA is TGCGCCAGCAGCCCGAGGCCTGAGGCGTACAATGAGCAGTTCTTC. This translates into CASSPRPEAYNEQFF.

V and J are TRBV4-1 and TRBJ1-5; D is perhaps TRBD1 (5 bases). CDR3 length: 16 residues. V was trimmed by 1 base and J by 3 bases, leaving 13 bases between them. Germline CDR1 is MGHRA and CDR2 is YSYEKL. Here the CDR3 reads CASSQVPGGTNQPQHF. DNA for the CDR3: TGCGCCAGCAGCCAAGTACCAGGAGGGACCAATCAGCCCCAGCATTTT.

The chain couples TRBV5-1 to TRBJ2-5; 7 bases line up with TRBD1. V dropped 4 bases and J dropped 1; count of bases not matched to a gene: 7. Per the germline V gene, CDR1 is SGHRS and CDR2 is YFSETQ. The CDR3 length is 15 residues. CDR3 protein: CASSTSGGGQETQYF. The CDR3 DNA sequence: TGCGCCAGCAGCACATCAGGGGGTGGCCAAGAGACCCAGTACTTC.

This clone is a singleton in its sample. This sequence joins TRBV18 and TRBJ2-7, with a tentative D call TRBD1 (6 bases). Trimming took off 1 base at V and 0 bases at J, with 7 bases between the two ends. The CDR3 totals 14 residues. The germline V gene encodes CDR1 KGHSH and CDR2 LQKENI. CDR3 sequence reads: CASSPRDTSYEQYF. CDR3 DNA sequence: TGTGCCAGCTCACCACGGGACACCTCCTACGAGCAGTACTTC.

The chain links TRBV20-1 to TRBJ1-5, with a possible D match to TRBD1 (6 bases). The CDR3 is made up of 16 amino acids. Deletions cut 3 bases from V and 4 bases from J, with 19 bases between. Germline V gene lookup returns CDR1 DFQATT and CDR2 SNEGSKA (reference sequence). The CDR3 reads CSASSRGLKGNQPQHF. CDR3 nucleotides: TGCAGTGCTAGTAGCAGGGGCCTCAAGGGAAATCAGCCCCAGCATTTT.